The clone carrying this T cell receptor (beta chain) came up many times. The V gene end was trimmed by 3 bases and the J gene end by 9 bases; junction bases not matched to a gene: 12. The CDR3 extends over 15 amino acids. Germline loops: CDR1 LGHDT, CDR2 YNNKEL (reference sequence). One entry per CDR3 protein results from TCRdb running MiXCR on the RACE reads. The sample includes about 96,000 distinct CDR3 sequences, around 9.3% seen only once; the top ten take approximately 2%. This sample was taken from a study of human T cells and chemical hapten exposure. Overall study context: In the roughly 24-week study, patients were dosed weekly with diphenylcyclopropenone on the scalp throughout.

Stated time point: patch test 2, 6 weeks after DPC sensitization. Treatment meaning: therapeutic diphenylcyclopropenone sensitization with weekly scalp DPC. V usage is TRBV3-1 and J usage is TRBJ2-7, with 9 bases matching TRBD2. The source of this sequence is a middle-aged woman with alopecia areata. Some clones in this sample may be carry-over from other donors' samples. Source: whole blood, taken in connection with sensitization to the hapten diphenylcyclopropenone (DPC). CDR3 loop: CASSHIKTSGWRQYF. The CDR3, as DNA: TGTGCCAGCAGCCACATTAAGACTAGCGGATGGAGGCAGTACTTC.